The T cell receptor (beta chain) described here comes from a study of blood T cell repertoires in COVID-19. The wider study: The study drew acute and convalescent COVID-19 samples from the United States, Italy and Spain.

CDR3 length: 12 residues. V lost 0 bases and J lost 4, with 6 bases in between. Germline lookup yields CDR1 SQVTM and CDR2 ANQGSEA. The authors' processing: Nucleated cell counts were estimated from reference gene primer amplification. TCRdb's table, derived via immunoSEQ multiplex PCR, lists solely in-frame clones and lacks some. From that table come the V and J calls and clone size; the DNA was used to work out D and trimming. Here the sample spans about 100,000 clones, more than 75% being singletons. The chain employs TRBV29-1 and TRBJ2-5; D gene uncertain. The sample consisted of peripheral blood. The TCR was taken from a man aged 55 to 70 with acute or convalescent COVID-19. Written as DNA, the CDR3 is TGCAGCGTTGAAGATCTCCGAGAGACCCAGTACTTC. Protein sequence: CSVEDLRETQYF.